The source of this T cell receptor beta chain is a study of blood T cell repertoires in COVID-19. Libraries were prepared by immunoSEQ multiplex PCR; TCRdb keeps only in-frame clonotypes and omits some of them. Of about 220,000 clones in the sample, 80% to 85% were seen once. Germline CDR1 and CDR2: ENHRY and SYGVKD. The CDR3 runs to 19 residues. V lost 1 base to trimming and J lost 3 bases; unmatched junction nucleotides: 13. The chain combines TRBV10-3 with TRBJ2-1, with TRBD2 matching over 9 bases. This TCR was recovered from a woman younger than 45 who had recovered from COVID-19. Sequencing used peripheral blood. The CDR3 bases are TGTGCCATCAGTGAGTTGTGGGGAGGAGCGGGAGGCCTCTACAATGAGCAGTTCTTC. It specifies CAISELWGGAGGLYNEQFF.